Given below is one T cell receptor beta chain in context. Its target is unknown. This specimen comes from a study of OX40 agonist ivuxolimab in advanced cancers. On the study more broadly: It was permissible to have had prior anti-PD-1, anti-PD-L1 or anti-CTLA-4 therapy, and around 40% had some.

Repertoires were generated with immunoSEQ multiplex PCR, while TCRdb's copy carries only in-frame clones and drops some. The table records about 19,000 clones, approximately 78% of them present only once. The ends were cut back, 0 bases at V and 0 bases at J, with 9 bases in the middle. Germline CDR1 and CDR2: MNHNY and SVGAGI (reference sequence). The CDR3 has 16 amino acids. Overall study results and limits: Normalized expansion of T-cell clones was also low for some nonresponders. Expanded clones were, on average, more numerous among CD8+ T cells than CD4+.

Sequenced material: CD4+ or CD8+ T cells sorted from blood, taken in a trial of the OX40 agonist ivuxolimab. The chain carries TRBV6-6 and TRBJ1-3; the D is unclear. The clonotype was recovered from an adult with an advanced solid tumor such as melanoma, head and neck, liver or kidney cancer. CDR3 coding DNA: TGTGCCAGCAGTTACTCAGGGCTGATCTCTGGAAACACCATATATTTT. Encoded protein: CASSYSGLISGNTIYF.